One sample yielded the 23 T cell receptor beta chains listed below, sequenced in a study of human T cells and chemical hapten exposure. From whole blood left unfractionated, total RNA was extracted. TCRdb used MiXCR to reprocess the 5' RACE reads, holding one entry per CDR3 protein. The sample lists about 140,000 distinct CDR3 sequences, 4.1% seen once, with around 1.4% in the top ten. Receptor source: a female donor in good health.

This clonotype was detected ten times or more. This rearrangement joins TRBV7-8 to TRBJ1-5; tentatively, D is TRBD1 (5 bases). The germline CDR1 and CDR2 sequences are SGHVS and FQNEAQ. This CDR3 has 15 amino acids. V lost 0 bases to trimming and J lost 0 bases, with 6 bases between them. CDR3 protein: CASSLATGSNQPQHF. In DNA, the CDR3 is TGTGCCAGCAGCTTAGCTACAGGTAGCAATCAGCCCCAGCATTTT.

The table lists this clonotype with many counts. The chain has TRBV5-1 and TRBJ2-1; 15 nucleotides agree with TRBD2. The CDR3 spans 19 residues. From germline, CDR1 is SGHRS and CDR2 YFSETQ. J was trimmed by 7 bases and V by 1 base; bases with no gene match: 12. CDR3 sequence: CASSLKGVSGLAGGNEQFF. The DNA for the CDR3 is TGCGCCAGCAGCTTGAAGGGCGTGTCCGGACTAGCGGGGGGGAATGAGCAGTTCTTC.

This clonotype was detected many times. The CDR3 is CASSPPGGALTDTQYF. CDR3 DNA sequence: TGTGCCAGCAGTCCCCCCGGGGGGGCCCTCACAGATACGCAGTATTTT. The gene calls are TRBV12-3 or TRBV12-4 and TRBJ2-3; 8 bases fit TRBD2. The CDR3 has 16 amino acids. V was pared by 5 bases and J by 2 bases, with 9 bases of the junction left unmatched.

This clonotype was seen only a few times. The chain combines TRBV2 with TRBJ2-7, with D perhaps given as TRBD1 or TRBD2 (6 bases each). CDR1 and CDR2 from the germline V gene are SNHLY and FYNNEI. The germline V and J ends were trimmed by 2 bases and 2 bases, with 13 bases remaining between them. The CDR3 consists of 15 residues. The DNA of the CDR3 is TGTGCCAGCAGTGAAAGGCGGGACATGGCCTACGAGCAGTACTTC. Encoded protein: CASSERRDMAYEQYF.

In this sample, this clonotype turned up many times. The chain employs TRBV18 and TRBJ2-1, with 10 positions matching TRBD2. Germline CDR1 is KGHSH and CDR2 is LQKENI. V trimming: 1 base; J trimming: 6 bases; junction bases outside the gene matches: 6. The CDR3 is 16 residues long. CDR3 region: CASSPRPLAGPNEQFF. DNA of the CDR3: TGTGCCAGCTCACCACGCCCACTAGCGGGACCCAATGAGCAGTTCTTC.

There are many counts of this clonotype. V and J are TRBV7-2 and TRBJ2-5; maybe TRBD1 (6 bases). Trimming pared 1 base from V and 4 bases from J, leaving 16 bases between. The CDR3 has 16 residues. Germline CDR1 SGHTA, CDR2 FQGNSA. For the CDR3, the DNA is TGTGCCAGCAGCTTAGTCTTGTGGGGGCAGTCAGAGACCCAGTACTTC. Amino acid sequence: CASSLVLWGQSETQYF.

This clonotype was counted many times. The chain recombines TRBV11-2 with TRBJ2-5; D gene uncertain. This CDR3 comprises 14 residues. Trimming cost V 5 bases and J 5 bases, with 15 bases left between them. Germline V gives CDR1 SGHAT, CDR2 FQNNGV. CDR3 protein: CASSPDHSYETQYF. CDR3 bases: TGTGCCAGCAGCCCCGACCACTCTTATGAGACCCAGTACTTC.

The table lists this clonotype with many counts. The gene calls are TRBV7-9 and TRBJ1-6; the D gene is possibly TRBD1 (6 bases). The V end was cut by 7 bases, the J end by 4 bases, with 20 bases between. Germline-derived CDR1 and CDR2 are SEHNR and FQNEAQ (reference sequence). This CDR3 comprises 17 residues. The CDR3 loop reads CASTPAGGGLYNSPLHF. CDR3 nucleotides: TGTGCCAGCACCCCGGCGGGCGGGGGGCTTTATAATTCACCCCTCCACTTT. Full variable domain (remainder filled in from reference TRBV7-9 and TRBJ1-6): DTGVSQNPRHKITKRGQNVTFRCDPISEHNRLYWYRQTLGQGPEFLTYFQNEAQLEKSRLLSDRFSAERPKGSFSTLEIQRTEQGDSAMYLCASTPAGGGLYNSPLHFGNGTRLTVT.

The sample holds many counts of this clonotype. The genes are TRBV7-9 and TRBJ1-2; maybe TRBD1 (5 bases). Deletions cut 5 bases from V and 2 bases from J, with 18 bases between. Germline V gene sequence: CDR1 SEHNR, CDR2 FQNEAQ (reference sequence). This CDR3 contains 16 residues. Here the CDR3 reads CASSPTGGGDNYGYTF. CDR3 bases: TGTGCCAGCAGCCCCACCGGTGGGGGGGACAACTATGGCTACACCTTC. Supplemented by reference TRBV7-9 and TRBJ1-2, the full variable domain reads DTGVSQNPRHKITKRGQNVTFRCDPISEHNRLYWYRQTLGQGPEFLTYFQNEAQLEKSRLLSDRFSAERPKGSFSTLEIQRTEQGDSAMYLCASSPTGGGDNYGYTFGSGTRLTVV.

This clonotype was picked up a small number of times. The J gene is TRBJ1-1, the V gene TRBV12-3 or TRBV12-4; the match to TRBD1 covers 8 bases. J gave up 1 base and V 5 bases, and 3 bases lay outside the gene matches. This CDR3 has 14 amino acids. This CDR3 is CASSPDRGNTEAFF. The CDR3 DNA is TGTGCCAGCAGTCCCGACAGGGGGAACACTGAAGCTTTCTTT.

This clonotype was seen repeatedly, ten times or more. This rearrangement joins TRBV5-1 to TRBJ2-7; D ambiguous. Trimming cost V 0 bases and J 0 bases, with 7 bases left between them. The germline V gene encodes CDR1 SGHRS and CDR2 YFSETQ. CDR3 length: 14 residues. CDR3 residues: CASSLEGSSYEQYF. In nucleotides, the CDR3 is TGCGCCAGCAGCTTGGAGGGAAGCTCCTACGAGCAGTACTTC. Filled out from reference TRBV5-1 and TRBJ2-7, the complete variable domain reads KAGVTQTPRYLIKTRGQQVTLSCSPISGHRSVSWYQQTPGQGLQFLFEYFSETQRNKGNFPGRFSGRQFSNSRSEMNVSTLELGDSALYLCASSLEGSSYEQYFGPGTRLTVT.

This clonotype was counted ten times or more. V gene TRBV4-2 combines with J gene TRBJ1-6; D possibly corresponds to TRBD1 (5 bases). Deletions cut 1 base from V and 10 bases from J, with 14 bases between. Germline-derived CDR1 and CDR2 are LGHNA and YNFKEQ. The CDR3 covers 15 residues. The CDR3 region is CASSQASAGGSPLHF. DNA of the CDR3: TGTGCCAGCAGCCAAGCGTCTGCCGGGGGGTCACCCCTCCACTTT.

There are many counts of this clonotype. The chain carries TRBV29-1 and TRBJ2-4; 8 bases agree with TRBD1. Per the germline V gene, CDR1 is SQVTM and CDR2 is ANQGSEA. This CDR3 is built from 13 residues. After removal of 5 bases from V and 7 bases from J, the junction contained 7 bases not matched to a gene. The CDR3 DNA is TGCAGCGTTAATCCAGGGGGCTTGAACATTCAGTACTTC. This sequence encodes CSVNPGGLNIQYF.

This clonotype has a count of ten or more. The CDR3 here is CASSSDRDAEAFF. DNA of the CDR3: TGCGCCAGCAGCTCGGACAGGGACGCTGAAGCTTTCTTT. The chain couples TRBV5-1 to TRBJ1-1, with 8 nucleotides matching TRBD1. This CDR3 has 13 amino acids. Germline V gene lookup returns CDR1 SGHRS and CDR2 YFSETQ. Trimming at V came to 3 bases and at J to 6 bases, leaving 4 bases not matched to a gene.

On this clonotype itself: A single base separates this from a much larger clone, so it may be a read error. The J gene is TRBJ2-5, the V gene TRBV4-2; 12 nucleotides match TRBD2. CDR3 size: 18 residues. Germline V CDR1 and CDR2: LGHNA, YNFKEQ. CDR3 bases: TGTGCCAGCAGTCAAGATGTTGGGCTAGCGGGGGGGCCCGCGCCCCAGTACTTC. Translation: CASSQDVGLAGGPAPQYF.

V gene TRBV9 combines with J gene TRBJ1-2; TRBD1 matches at 9 bases. There are 19 residues in the CDR3. After removal of 3 bases from V and 1 base from J, the junction contained 16 bases not matched to a gene. Germline V lookup: CDR1 SGDLS, CDR2 YYNGEE. The CDR3: CASSAARTGQGRSNYGYTF. As DNA, the CDR3 is TGTGCCAGCAGCGCGGCCCGGACGGGACAGGGCAGAAGTAACTATGGCTACACCTTC.

This clonotype was seen repeatedly, ten times or more. The chain has TRBV25-1 and TRBJ2-2; TRBD1 is a possible D gene (6 bases). This CDR3 spans 17 amino acids. The V end was cut by 7 bases, the J end by 6 bases, with 24 bases between. Germline V gene sequence: CDR1 MGHDK, CDR2 SYGVNS. The CDR3 region has the DNA TGTGCCAGCACAGAGACAGGAACCCTTCTCCCGGCCGGGGAGCTGTTTTTT. Translated: CASTETGTLLPAGELFF.

This clonotype was seen many times. The genes are TRBV5-4 and TRBJ2-3; 7 bases agree with TRBD1. This CDR3 is 14 amino acids long. CDR1 SGHNT and CDR2 YYREEE come from the germline V gene (reference sequence). The trim removed 4 bases at V and 4 bases at J, leaving 6 bases unmatched. This CDR3 reads CASSIGTAADTQYF. The CDR3 nucleotides are TGTGCCAGCAGCATTGGGACAGCCGCAGATACGCAGTATTTT.

As regards this clonotype: At one end the junction does not follow the germline gene, possibly because of a read error. The chain joins TRBV7-2 to TRBJ2-3; 14 positions match TRBD2. Germline V gene lookup returns CDR1 SGHTA and CDR2 FQGNSA. The CDR3 contains 18 residues. CDR3 nucleotide sequence: TGTGCCAGCAGCCCTCGACTAGCGGGGGGGCGGATCTTAGCTACGCGGTATTTT. It encodes CASSPRLAGGRILATRYF.

This clonotype has a count of ten or more. J is TRBJ2-7 and V is TRBV14; D gene uncertain. V was clipped by 4 bases and J by 7 bases, with 5 bases between them. The CDR3 length is 10 residues. The germline CDR1 and CDR2 sequences are SGHDN and FVKESK. CDR3 nucleotide sequence: TGTGCCAGCAGCCCCCGGGAGCAGTACTTC. Translated: CASSPREQYF. Supplemented by reference TRBV14 and TRBJ2-7, the full variable domain reads EAGVTQFPSHSVIEKGQTVTLRCDPISGHDNLYWYRRVMGKEIKFLLHFVKESKQDESGMPNNRFLAERTGGTYSTLKVQPAELEDSGVYFCASSPREQYFGPGTRLTVT.

This chain connects TRBV29-1 to TRBJ2-2; tentatively, D is TRBD1 or TRBD2 (6 bases each). The CDR3 spans 16 residues. Per the germline V gene, CDR1 is SQVTM and CDR2 is ANQGSEA. The germline V and J ends were trimmed by 8 bases and 5 bases, with 24 bases remaining between them. The DNA of the CDR3 is TGCAGCATCCCCTCGAGGGGGGCGAGGGGGACCGGGGAGCTGTTTTTT. Amino acid sequence: CSIPSRGARGTGELFF.

Many counts were recorded for this clonotype. The V gene is TRBV9, the J gene TRBJ2-7; 9 nucleotides line up with TRBD1. The germline CDR1 and CDR2 sequences are SGDLS and YYNGEE. V shed 3 bases and J 7 bases; nucleotides not matched to a gene: 11. CDR3 length: 15 residues. The CDR3 DNA reads as TGTGCCAGCAGCGCGGAAACCGGGACAGGGTTAGAGCAGTACTTC. As protein: CASSAETGTGLEQYF.

This clonotype showed up many times. The chain links TRBV19 to TRBJ2-5; no definite D call. The ends were cut back, 5 bases at V and 5 bases at J, with 9 bases in the middle. In germline, CDR1 is LNHDA, CDR2 SQIVND (reference sequence). The CDR3 runs 12 residues. The DNA of the CDR3 is TGTGCCAGTAGTCCCGATGGGGAGACCCAGTACTTC. Amino acids: CASSPDGETQYF.